The entry below gives a single T cell receptor (beta chain) sequence along with its context. The target antigen is unknown. Losses at the gene ends were 0 bases for V and 6 bases for J; bases not matched to a gene: 7. Germline loops: CDR1 LNHNV, CDR2 YYDKDF (reference sequence). CDR3 length: 16 residues. Exclusion of patients followed from uncontrolled infection, other autoimmune disease, pregnancy or lactation. Fresh peripheral blood, approximately 9.1 ml, was the source of the PBMCs. This entry is derived from a study of T cells in Graves' hyperthyroidism and ophthalmopathy. Whole-study results and caveats: Model output signaled ophthalmopathy a median around 6.9 months ahead of onset. A 13 V-J model separated ophthalmopathy from stable hyperthyroidism.

The TCR beta CDR3 regions underwent amplification using RNA transcripts as the source. The HTBI primer set drove a first-round RT-PCR of the TCR CDR3. Using its own MiXCR run on the multiplex PCR reads, TCRdb lists one record per CDR3 protein. The sample has 200,000 to 250,000 distinct CDR3 sequences, around 20% seen once. The material sequenced was blood. This TCR was recovered from a middle-aged man with Graves' hyperthyroidism. This chain joins TRBV15 and TRBJ1-2; 10 bases line up with TRBD1. CDR3 bases: TGTGCCACCAGCAGAGACTTACCCGGGACAGGGGATGGCTACACCTTC. Its translation: CATSRDLPGTGDGYTF.